This entry features one TCR beta chain sequence. The entry originates in a study of regulatory T cells in long-lasting Graves disease. Documented time point: newly diagnosed GD, antithyroid drugs for less than 3 months. RNA isolated from PBMCs was used to make the TCR library. Graves' disease diagnoses used American Thyroid Association guidelines. Through Arm-PCR of CDR3 regions and iRepertoire HTBI primers, TCR beta libraries were built. TCRdb itself ran the multiplex PCR reads through MiXCR, one entry per CDR3 protein. The data show approximately 350,000 distinct CDR3 sequences, 10% to 15% seen once. Trimming left V 7 bases short and J 3 bases short, with 27 bases between. Looked up from germline, CDR1 is LNHDA and CDR2 is SQIVND (reference sequence). The CDR3 runs to 18 residues. The data were also submitted as part of a second study, on T cells in Graves' hyperthyroidism and ophthalmopathy.

This specimen was peripheral blood mononuclear cells (PBMCs), taken at new diagnosis, from a patient treated with antithyroid drugs. The chain combines TRBV19 with TRBJ1-2; weak D call: TRBD1 (5 bases). This sequence was found in a woman in her late teens or twenties with Graves disease. CDR3 in DNA: TGTGCCAGTACCCCGGCATACCGGGGATTAGAAGGGGACTATGGCTACACCTTC. The encoded protein is CASTPAYRGLEGDYGYTF.